Below, 20 T cell receptor beta chains from the same sample are listed, as sequenced in a study of T cell responses to AZD1222 COVID-19 vaccine. Sequencing used immunoSEQ multiplex PCR; TCRdb keeps in-frame clones, though not all of them. The sample lists 120,000 to 150,000 clones; just over 90% were seen once. The material sequenced was peripheral blood, taken on day 0 of AZD1222 vaccination. These receptors all stem from an adult in good health.

The sample holds one count of this clone. The genes are TRBV5-6 and TRBJ1-1; the match to TRBD1 covers 9 bases. V gave up 4 bases and J gave up 6 bases; unmatched junction bases: 10. This CDR3 is built from 15 residues. Germline CDR1 and CDR2: SGHDT and YYEEEE. The CDR3 sequence is CASSPGTGWSSEAFF. The CDR3 DNA is TGTGCCAGCAGCCCGGGGACAGGGTGGAGCTCTGAAGCTTTCTTT.

A word on this clone: One end of the junction fails to match germline, which may point to a read error. The V gene is TRBV5-4, the J gene TRBJ2-5; maybe TRBD2 (6 bases). The CDR3 is made up of 13 amino acids. Germline V gene lookup returns CDR1 SGHNT and CDR2 YYREEE (reference sequence). Here the CDR3 DNA reads TGTGCCAGCACCTTGGCGGGGACGGAGACCCAGTACTTC. Its protein is CASTLAGTETQYF.

This sequence joins TRBV9 and TRBJ1-1, with TRBD1 matching 7 bases. The CDR3 totals 13 residues. The germline CDR1 and CDR2 sequences are SGDLS and YYNGEE. V shed 3 bases, J shed 5 bases, and the junction held 4 bases outside the gene matches. The CDR3 region has the DNA TGTGCCAGCAGCGATCAGGGGGAAACTGAAGCTTTCTTT. Protein: CASSDQGETEAFF.

CDR3 in DNA: TGTGCCAGCAGTGTTCAAGGGGGGAAATACAATGAGCAGTTCTTC. It codes for CASSVQGGKYNEQFF. The rearrangement joins TRBV2 to TRBJ2-1; either TRBD1 or TRBD2 may fit D (6 bases each). Looked up from germline, CDR1 is SNHLY and CDR2 is FYNNEI. This CDR3 spans 15 amino acids. The V and J ends lost 4 bases and 4 bases respectively, with 14 bases between them.

The gene calls are TRBV5-1 and TRBJ1-1; maybe TRBD1 (6 bases). Trimming cost V 4 bases and J 1 base, with 11 bases left between them. Per germline, CDR1 SGHRS and CDR2 YFSETQ. The CDR3 has 14 amino acids. CDR3 coding DNA: TGCGCCAGCAGCGGACAGCCCTCGAACACTGAAGCTTTCTTT. Amino acids: CASSGQPSNTEAFF.

The chain carries TRBV5-1 and TRBJ2-7, with 8 bases matching TRBD1. Germline loops: CDR1 SGHRS, CDR2 YFSETQ. Germline trimming cut 4 bases from V and 1 base from J; bases unmatched to any gene: 10. This CDR3 comprises 16 residues. CDR3 bases: TGCGCCAGCAGCGCTGGACAGGGTGTGATTTCCTACGAGCAGTACTTC. Translated: CASSAGQGVISYEQYF.

The J gene is TRBJ1-2, the V gene TRBV9; D not certain. Between the trimmed V and J ends, which lost 3 bases and 2 bases, there was a span of 8 bases. This CDR3 spans 13 amino acids. Germline V gives CDR1 SGDLS, CDR2 YYNGEE. CDR3 amino acids: CASSGRSNYGYTF. The CDR3 region has the DNA TGTGCCAGCAGCGGGAGATCCAACTATGGCTACACCTTC.

The CDR3 protein is CASSPRTGGISNQPQHF. CDR3 coding DNA: TGTGCCAGCAGTCCCCGGACAGGGGGTATCAGCAATCAGCCCCAGCATTTT. V and J are TRBV6-6 and TRBJ1-5, with 10 bases aligning to TRBD1. The J segment lost 1 base and the V segment lost 5 bases, leaving 8 bases of the junction unmatched. The CDR3 contains 17 residues. CDR1 is MNHNY, CDR2 SVGAGI, per germline (reference sequence).

The V gene is TRBV27, the J gene TRBJ2-3; no reliable D call. V dropped 7 bases and J dropped 2 bases, with 22 bases sitting between them. Germline loops: CDR1 MNHEY, CDR2 SMNVEV (reference sequence). The CDR3 totals 17 residues. The CDR3 loop is CASNAWPAQAFTDTQYF. The DNA of the CDR3 is TGTGCCAGCAATGCCTGGCCAGCCCAAGCTTTCACAGATACGCAGTATTTT.

The rearrangement uses TRBV5-1 and TRBJ1-1; tentatively, D is TRBD1 (5 bases). Trimming stripped 3 bases from V and 4 bases from J, with 13 bases between. The CDR3 is made up of 14 amino acids. Germline V gene lookup returns CDR1 SGHRS and CDR2 YFSETQ. CDR3 bases: TGCGCCAGCAGCTGGGCAACCGGGGGCACTGAAGCTTTCTTT. The encoded protein is CASSWATGGTEAFF.

The chain combines TRBV6-5 with TRBJ2-7; D not resolved. The CDR3 contains 15 residues. CDR1 and CDR2 (germline): MNHEY, SVGAGI. Trimming took 4 bases from V and 0 from J, leaving 13 bases between them. This CDR3 reads CASSSLAAYSYEQYF. In DNA form, the CDR3 reads TGTGCCAGCAGTTCCTTGGCCGCCTACTCCTACGAGCAGTACTTC.

CDR3 sequence reads: CASSPPGQPIGGYTF. CDR3 DNA: TGTGCCAGCTCACCACCGGGACAGCCGATTGGTGGCTACACCTTC. The V and J genes are TRBV18 and TRBJ1-2, with TRBD1 matching 7 bases. After removal of 0 bases from V and 7 bases from J, the junction contained 8 bases not matched to a gene. The CDR3 is 15 residues long. CDR1 is KGHSH and CDR2 is LQKENI in the germline V gene. Full variable domain (rest looked up from reference TRBV18 and TRBJ1-2): NAGVMQNPRHLVRRRGQEARLRCSPMKGHSHVYWYRQLPEEGLKFMVYLQKENIIDESGMPKERFSAEFPKEGPSILRIQQVVRGDSAAYFCASSPPGQPIGGYTFGSGTRLTVV.

The chain has TRBV29-1 and TRBJ1-2; 7 bases are shared with TRBD1. Germline CDR1 reads SQVTM; CDR2 reads ANQGSEA. The V segment lost 7 bases and the J segment 0 bases; nucleotides outside the gene matches: 11. The CDR3 is 15 residues long. CDR3 in amino acids: CSATGRSNANYGYTF. The CDR3 coding sequence is TGCAGCGCGACAGGGAGGAGTAATGCTAACTATGGCTACACCTTC.

This clone was observed a single time. The chain employs TRBV7-2 and TRBJ2-6; 7 nucleotides line up with TRBD1. The CDR3 is 14 amino acids. The V gene end was trimmed by 6 bases and the J gene end by 2 bases; junction bases not matched to a gene: 1. Germline CDR1 reads SGHTA; CDR2 reads FQGNSA. DNA for the CDR3: TGTGCCAGCAGTGACAGGGCTGGGGCCAACGTCCTGACTTTC. Amino acid sequence: CASSDRAGANVLTF.

The chain carries TRBV11-2 and TRBJ1-1, with D maybe TRBD1 (5 bases). Trimming stripped 1 base from V and 0 bases from J, with 12 bases between. This CDR3 spans 16 amino acids. Per the germline V gene, CDR1 is SGHAT and CDR2 is FQNNGV. CDR3 protein: CASSLVAGIMNTEAFF. The CDR3 bases are TGTGCCAGCAGCTTAGTTGCAGGGATCATGAACACTGAAGCTTTCTTT.

The chain couples TRBV19 to TRBJ2-2, with TRBD1 identical over 7 bases. The CDR3 length is 14 residues. Germline lookup yields CDR1 LNHDA and CDR2 SQIVND (reference sequence). Germline trimming cut 3 bases from V and 6 bases from J; bases unmatched to any gene: 4. Here the CDR3 DNA reads TGTGCCAGTAGTATTGACAGGGTCGCCGGGGAGCTGTTTTTT. Translation gives CASSIDRVAGELFF.

The V gene is TRBV29-1, the J gene TRBJ1-2; 11 bases fit TRBD1. CDR3 length: 13 residues. Germline CDR1 SQVTM, CDR2 ANQGSEA. Losses at the gene ends were 3 bases for V and 7 bases for J; bases not matched to a gene: 4. The CDR3 loop reads CSVERTGGLGYTF. The CDR3, as DNA: TGCAGCGTTGAGAGGACAGGGGGCCTTGGCTACACCTTC.

This chain connects TRBV21-1 to TRBJ2-1; TRBD2, as called in the table, went unchecked against the DNA. TRBV21-1 is classified as a pseudogene. The CDR3 totals 14 residues. CDR3 DNA sequence: TGTGCCAGCGGTCTCGCGGGGTCCTACAATGAGCAGTTCTTC. Its protein product is CASGLAGSYNEQFF.

A few counts support this clone. The chain links TRBV6-5 to TRBJ1-4, with 8 bases identical to TRBD1. The CDR3 is made up of 15 amino acids. V was pared by 5 bases and J by 8 bases, with 10 bases of the junction left unmatched. Germline V lookup: CDR1 MNHEY, CDR2 SVGAGI. The CDR3 sequence is CASSQRTGKGEKLFF. The CDR3, as DNA: TGTGCCAGCAGTCAACGGACAGGGAAGGGAGAAAAACTGTTTTTT.

The chain carries TRBV3-1 (or the pseudogene TRBV3-2) and TRBJ1-1, with 9 bases aligning to TRBD1. Trimming at V came to 7 bases and at J to 4 bases, leaving 7 bases not matched to a gene. Germline V lookup: CDR1 LGHDT, CDR2 YNNKEL (reference sequence). The length of the CDR3 is 14 residues. The CDR3 region is CASNLGQGLTEAFF. CDR3 nucleotide sequence: TGTGCCAGCAACCTCGGACAGGGGCTCACTGAAGCTTTCTTT.